Listed here are 24 T cell receptor beta chains from one sample, sequenced in a study of Tregs in tolerant kidney transplant recipients. Related graft donors supplied nonmyeloablative bone marrow transplants, and mixed chimerism was transient. Assay used: immunoSEQ multiplex PCR; TCRdb lists only in-frame clones, some missing. This table has about 100,000 clones, approximately 93% appearing once. The sample here was CD4+ T cells from blood (PBMCs), taken 12 months after the transplant. All receptors come from a human patient who received a combined kidney and bone marrow transplant. Among the T cells, some may be from the graft donor.

The V call is TRBV29-1, the J call TRBJ2-4; 8 bases line up with TRBD2. CDR1 SQVTM and CDR2 ANQGSEA come from the germline V gene. Germline trimming cut 7 bases from V and 0 bases from J; bases unmatched to any gene: 11. The CDR3 runs 16 residues. In DNA form, the CDR3 reads TGCAGCGCTCTCATCAGGGGACTAGAAGCCAAAAACATTCAGTACTTC. Its protein product is CSALIRGLEAKNIQYF.

The chain employs TRBV7-8 and TRBJ2-3, with a weak D call TRBD1 (6 bases). This CDR3 has 14 residues. Between the trimmed V and J ends, which lost 5 bases and 4 bases, there was a span of 13 bases. From germline, CDR1 is SGHVS and CDR2 FQNEAQ. CDR3 amino acids: CASSPDRGPDTQYF. CDR3 in DNA: TGTGCCAGCAGCCCGGACAGAGGACCAGATACGCAGTATTTT.

The J gene is TRBJ2-1, the V gene TRBV18; 12 bases line up with TRBD2. The CDR3 is 16 residues long. Looked up from germline, CDR1 is KGHSH and CDR2 is LQKENI. Trimming took 3 bases from V and 10 from J; bases not matched to a gene: 10. The CDR3 DNA sequence: TGTGCCAGCTCACCGTCTAGCGGGAGGGCACTTTGGGAGCAGTTCTTC. This codes for CASSPSSGRALWEQFF.

V gene TRBV6-5 combines with J gene TRBJ2-1; 7 nucleotides align to TRBD2. The germline gives CDR1 MNHEY, CDR2 SVGAGI. Trimming cost V 6 bases and J 4 bases; bases outside gene matches: 9. CDR3 length equals 15 residues. The CDR3 bases are TGTGCCAGCAGCGACGGGCTAGCGGTATACAATGAGCAGTTCTTC. This encodes CASSDGLAVYNEQFF.

The chain joins TRBV28 to TRBJ2-1; D might be TRBD2 (6 bases). Germline CDR1 reads MDHEN; CDR2 reads SYDVKM. V dropped 6 bases and J dropped 1 base, with 13 bases sitting between them. The CDR3 has 15 residues. CDR3 DNA sequence: TGTGCCAGCAGCTCTTGGGGGGAATCCTACAATGAGCAGTTCTTC. It specifies CASSSWGESYNEQFF. Looking up the rest from reference TRBV28 and TRBJ2-1 gives the full variable domain: DVKVTQSSRYLVKRTGEKVFLECVQDMDHENMFWYRQDPGLGLRLIYFSYDVKMKEKGDIPEGYSVSREKKERFSLILESASTNQTSMYLCASSSWGESYNEQFFGPGTRLTVL.

The J gene is TRBJ1-6, the V gene TRBV4-3; D remains unclear. This CDR3 has 16 amino acids. Germline assignment: CDR1 LGHNA and CDR2 YSLEER. V lost 2 bases to trimming and J lost 7 bases, with 15 bases between them. The CDR3 coding sequence is TGCGCCAGCAGCCAACAACCCGGTCTCTGGAATTCACCCCTCCACTTT. This encodes CASSQQPGLWNSPLHF.

This clone has just one count. The chain is built from TRBV13 and TRBJ2-1, with 13 bases fitting TRBD2. Germline CDR1 is PRHDT and CDR2 is FYEKMQ (reference sequence). J was trimmed by 6 bases and V by 5 bases; bases with no gene match: 10. The CDR3 covers 17 residues. The CDR3 DNA is TGTGCCAGCAGCCCAGGACTAGCGGGAGAAGGAAGCAATGAGCAGTTCTTC. This encodes CASSPGLAGEGSNEQFF.

CDR3 sequence (DNA): TGTGCCAGCTCACGCCTTGCAGGCGACTACGAGCAGTACTTC. This gives the protein CASSRLAGDYEQYF. The chain joins TRBV18 to TRBJ2-7; D is undetermined. Trimming left V 4 bases short and J 3 bases short, with 13 bases between. Germline values: CDR1 KGHSH, CDR2 LQKENI. CDR3 size: 14 residues.

The count of this clone is one. V gene TRBV15 combines with J gene TRBJ2-7; 9 bases match TRBD1. CDR1 LNHNV and CDR2 YYDKDF come from the germline V gene (reference sequence). V lost 4 bases, J lost 4 bases, and 5 bases stayed unmatched. The CDR3 is 14 amino acids. The DNA for the CDR3 is TGTGCCACCAGCATTGGGGGACAGGGTTACGAGCAGTACTTC. This gives the protein CATSIGGQGYEQYF.

This rearrangement joins TRBV7-2 to TRBJ2-3; 16 nucleotides match TRBD2. V was clipped by 0 bases and J by 1 base; unmatched bases: 4. Per germline, CDR1 SGHTA and CDR2 FQGNSA. The CDR3 spans 19 residues. The CDR3 nucleotides read TGTGCCAGCAGCTTAGCGGGACTAGCGGGAGGGCCTGGCACAGATACGCAGTATTTT. Encoded protein: CASSLAGLAGGPGTDTQYF.

This clone was picked up a small number of times. The chain recombines TRBV29-1 with TRBJ1-3; D call uncertain. V was trimmed by 7 bases and J by 1 base, leaving 17 bases between them. Germline V lookup: CDR1 SQVTM, CDR2 ANQGSEA. The CDR3 is 15 residues long. The CDR3 nucleotides read TGCAGCGCCGCGGGCGGGGTACCTTCTGGAAACACCATATATTTT. This translates into CSAAGGVPSGNTIYF.

The chain recombines TRBV6-5 with TRBJ1-3; TRBD1 is a possible D gene (5 bases). This CDR3 comprises 15 residues. Looked up from germline, CDR1 is MNHEY and CDR2 is SVGAGI. With 6 bases removed from V and 0 bases from J, the gap between germline ends came to 12 bases. The CDR3 protein is CASSPRGGSGNTIYF. CDR3 nucleotides: TGTGCCAGCAGCCCTCGGGGGGGCTCTGGAAACACCATATATTTT.

V is TRBV10-3 and J is TRBJ2-3, with D possibly TRBD1 on 5 matching bases. V was trimmed by 4 bases and J by 2 bases, leaving 7 bases between them. Per the germline V gene, CDR1 is ENHRY and CDR2 is SYGVKD. The CDR3 runs 13 residues. The CDR3 is CAISVGVTDTQYF. DNA for the CDR3: TGTGCCATCAGTGTAGGGGTCACAGATACGCAGTATTTT.

The chain links TRBV5-5 to TRBJ2-5, with a tentative D call TRBD2 (6 bases). V lost 4 bases to trimming and J lost 5 bases, with 21 bases between them. The CDR3 consists of 16 residues. Germline CDR1 reads SGHKS; CDR2 reads YYEKEE (reference sequence). DNA for the CDR3: TGTGCCAGCAGCCAGGCCCGACTAGGCGGGGAGGAGACCCAGTACTTC. Amino acids: CASSQARLGGEETQYF.

The rearrangement links TRBV5-4 to TRBJ2-2; D might be TRBD2 (7 bases). CDR1 and CDR2 (germline): SGHNT, YYREEE (reference sequence). The CDR3 contains 16 residues. Deletions cut 3 bases from V and 4 bases from J, with 16 bases between. The CDR3 region is CASSSDRGGSTGELFF. The CDR3 region has the DNA TGTGCCAGCAGCTCTGATAGGGGGGGGAGCACCGGGGAGCTGTTTTTT.

The J gene is TRBJ2-5, the V gene TRBV7-2, with 13 bases that match TRBD2. CDR1 is SGHTA and CDR2 is FQGNSA in the germline V gene. The CDR3 sequence is 16 residues long. V was pared by 1 base and J by 9 bases, with 8 bases of the junction left unmatched. CDR3 nucleotide sequence: TGTGCCAGCAGCTTAGTTAGGACTAGCGGGGGCCAGCCCCAGTACTTC. Its translation: CASSLVRTSGGQPQYF.

J is TRBJ1-2 and V is TRBV5-4, with D possibly TRBD1 on 5 matching bases. CDR1 and CDR2 from the germline V gene are SGHNT and YYREEE (reference sequence). This CDR3 region has 15 residues. Between the trimmed V and J ends, which lost 1 base and 5 bases, there was a span of 15 bases. In DNA form, the CDR3 reads TGTGCCAGCAGCTTGTCGGGAGGGGTGAAGTATGGCTACACCTTC. This translates into CASSLSGGVKYGYTF.

The V call is TRBV11-2, the J call TRBJ2-7; 8 positions match TRBD2. Germline values: CDR1 SGHAT, CDR2 FQNNGV. V shed 2 bases and J 6 bases; nucleotides not matched to a gene: 9. There are 15 residues in the CDR3. The CDR3 nucleotides read TGTGCCAGCAGCTTATTCGGGGGGGGGCCGGGCGAGCAGTACTTC. It translates to CASSLFGGGPGEQYF.

The chain uses TRBV7-2 and TRBJ2-3; D gene unclear. The CDR3 consists of 15 residues. Germline V gene sequence: CDR1 SGHTA, CDR2 FQGNSA. The V gene lost 1 base and the J gene lost 1 base, with 9 bases spanning the gap. CDR3 protein: CASSLVPGGTDTQYF. The CDR3 DNA reads TGTGCCAGCAGCTTAGTGCCAGGCGGCACAGATACGCAGTATTTT.

Only one count was recorded for this clone. The gene calls are TRBV7-9 and TRBJ1-2, with 7 bases identical to TRBD1. The trim removed 6 bases at V and 4 bases at J, leaving 8 bases unmatched. CDR3 length: 14 residues. Germline-derived CDR1 and CDR2 are SEHNR and FQNEAQ (reference sequence). The CDR3 nucleotides are TGTGCCAGCAGGCCGGGACAGCTCCTCTATGGCTACACCTTC. It encodes CASRPGQLLYGYTF.

As to this clone: The same CDR3 is also encoded by other DNA sequences in this sample. This chain joins TRBV30 and TRBJ1-6, with 7 nucleotides matching TRBD1. The V gene end was trimmed by 5 bases and the J gene end by 2 bases; junction bases not matched to a gene: 6. Germline V CDR1 and CDR2: GTSNPN, SVGIG (reference sequence). This CDR3 is 15 amino acids long. The CDR3 region is CAWSGGGPYNSPLHF. The CDR3 DNA reads as TGTGCCTGGTCGGGAGGGGGCCCCTATAATTCACCCCTCCACTTT. Combining the CDR3 with reference TRBV30 and TRBJ1-6 gives the whole variable domain SQTIHQWPATLVQPVGSPLSLECTVEGTSNPNLYWYRQAAGRGLQLLFYSVGIGQISSEVPQNLSASRPQDRQFILSSKKLLLSDSGFYLCAWSGGGPYNSPLHFGNGTRLTVT.

The chain uses TRBV9 and TRBJ2-1; 14 positions match TRBD2. The CDR3 covers 17 residues. Germline-derived CDR1 and CDR2 are SGDLS and YYNGEE. J was trimmed by 4 bases and V by 0 bases; bases with no gene match: 3. This CDR3 reads CASSVVGTSGGYNEQFF. CDR3 in DNA: TGTGCCAGCAGCGTAGTGGGGACTAGCGGGGGATACAATGAGCAGTTCTTC.

The V call is TRBV19, the J call TRBJ1-2, with 8 nucleotides matching TRBD1. The germline V gene has CDR1 LNHDA and CDR2 SQIVND (reference sequence). Germline trimming cut 5 bases from V and 7 bases from J; bases unmatched to any gene: 6. This CDR3 has 13 amino acids. This CDR3 is CASSATGVVGYTF. The CDR3 DNA is TGTGCCAGTAGTGCGACAGGGGTGGTTGGCTACACCTTC. Full variable domain (remainder filled in from reference TRBV19 and TRBJ1-2): DGGITQSPKYLFRKEGQNVTLSCEQNLNHDAMYWYRQDPGQGLRLIYYSQIVNDFQKGDIAEGYSVSREKKESFPLTVTSAQKNPTAFYLCASSATGVVGYTFGSGTRLTVV.

V usage is TRBV28 and J usage is TRBJ2-7; TRBD1 aligns across 7 bases. CDR3 length: 17 residues. The germline V gene has CDR1 MDHEN and CDR2 SYDVKM. V shed 6 bases, J shed 1 base, and the junction held 15 bases outside the gene matches. The CDR3 DNA sequence: TGTGCCAGCAGACGTACCAGACAGGGTTTATCTTCCTACGAGCAGTACTTC. This sequence encodes CASRRTRQGLSSYEQYF.